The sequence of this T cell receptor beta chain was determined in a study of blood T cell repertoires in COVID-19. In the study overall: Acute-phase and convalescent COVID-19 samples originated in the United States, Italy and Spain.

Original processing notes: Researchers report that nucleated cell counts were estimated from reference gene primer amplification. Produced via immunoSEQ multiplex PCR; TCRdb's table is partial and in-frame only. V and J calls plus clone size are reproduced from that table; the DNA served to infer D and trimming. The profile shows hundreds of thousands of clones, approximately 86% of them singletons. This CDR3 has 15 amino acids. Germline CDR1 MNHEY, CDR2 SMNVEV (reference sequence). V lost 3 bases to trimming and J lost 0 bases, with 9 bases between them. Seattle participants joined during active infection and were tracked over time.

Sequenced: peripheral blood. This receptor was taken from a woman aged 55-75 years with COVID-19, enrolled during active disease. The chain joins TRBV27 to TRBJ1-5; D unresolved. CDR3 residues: CASSFAGTSNQPQHF. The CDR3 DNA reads TGTGCCAGCAGTTTTGCGGGTACTAGCAATCAGCCCCAGCATTTT.